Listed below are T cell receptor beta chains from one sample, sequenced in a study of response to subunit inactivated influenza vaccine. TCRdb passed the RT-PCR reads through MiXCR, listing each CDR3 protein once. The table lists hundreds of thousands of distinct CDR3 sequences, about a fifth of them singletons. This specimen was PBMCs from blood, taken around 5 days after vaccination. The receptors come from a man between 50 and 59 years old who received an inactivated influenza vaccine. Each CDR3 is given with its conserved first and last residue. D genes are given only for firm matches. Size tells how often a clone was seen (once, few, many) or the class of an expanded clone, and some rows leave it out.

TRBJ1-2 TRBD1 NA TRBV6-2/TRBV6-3 CASSYSTQGADGYTF TGTGCCAGCAGTTACTCGACACAGGGGGCTGATGGCTACACCTTC
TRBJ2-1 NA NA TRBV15 CATAPRPGTGFYEQFF TGTGCCACCGCCCCCCGCCCAGGGACTGGGTTTTATGAGCAGTTCTTC
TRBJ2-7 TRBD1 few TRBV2 CASSPPGQGYLGEQYF TGTGCCAGCAGCCCTCCGGGACAGGGATATTTGGGGGAGCAGTACTTC
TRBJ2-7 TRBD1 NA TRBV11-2 CASTTTGGYEQYF TGTGCCAGCACGACGACAGGGGGTTACGAGCAGTACTTC
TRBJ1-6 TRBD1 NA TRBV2 CASSAEGADNSPLHF TGTGCCAGCAGTGCGGAGGGGGCCGATAATTCACCCCTCCACTTT
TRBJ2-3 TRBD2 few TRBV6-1 CASSSSGSGGDTQYF TGTGCCAGCAGCTCGTCGGGAAGCGGGGGAGATACGCAGTATTTT
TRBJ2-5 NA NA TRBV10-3 CAISESIGSQETQYF TGTGCCATCAGTGAGTCTATAGGCAGCCAAGAGACCCAGTACTTC
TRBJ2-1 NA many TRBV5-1 CASSLVGDNEQFF TGCGCCAGCAGCTTGGTCGGCGACAATGAGCAGTTCTTC
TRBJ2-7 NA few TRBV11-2 CASSLGRMRGQQYF TGTGCCAGCAGCTTAGGACGGATGCGCGGTCAGCAGTACTTC
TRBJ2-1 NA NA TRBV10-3 CAISTGDPSYNEQFF TGTGCCATCAGTACTGGGGACCCCTCCTACAATGAGCAGTTCTTC
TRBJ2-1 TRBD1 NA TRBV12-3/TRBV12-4 CASSSMGTDSEQFF TGTGCCAGCAGTTCTATGGGGACAGATAGTGAGCAGTTCTTC
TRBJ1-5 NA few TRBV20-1 CSARFGGSNQPQHF TGCAGTGCTAGATTCGGGGGTAGCAATCAGCCCCAGCATTTT
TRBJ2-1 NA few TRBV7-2 CASSFRTINEQFF TGTGCCAGCAGCTTCAGGACTATAAATGAGCAGTTCTTC
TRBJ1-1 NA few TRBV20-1 CSASTGDTEAFF TGCAGTGCTAGCACGGGGGACACTGAAGCTTTCTTT
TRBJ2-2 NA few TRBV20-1 CSARYGGRAGELFF TGCAGTGCTAGATACGGAGGGAGAGCCGGGGAGCTGTTTTTT
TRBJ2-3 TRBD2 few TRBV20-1 CSANAIERGLSTDTQYF TGCAGTGCCAATGCCATCGAGCGGGGTCTTAGCACAGATACGCAGTATTTT